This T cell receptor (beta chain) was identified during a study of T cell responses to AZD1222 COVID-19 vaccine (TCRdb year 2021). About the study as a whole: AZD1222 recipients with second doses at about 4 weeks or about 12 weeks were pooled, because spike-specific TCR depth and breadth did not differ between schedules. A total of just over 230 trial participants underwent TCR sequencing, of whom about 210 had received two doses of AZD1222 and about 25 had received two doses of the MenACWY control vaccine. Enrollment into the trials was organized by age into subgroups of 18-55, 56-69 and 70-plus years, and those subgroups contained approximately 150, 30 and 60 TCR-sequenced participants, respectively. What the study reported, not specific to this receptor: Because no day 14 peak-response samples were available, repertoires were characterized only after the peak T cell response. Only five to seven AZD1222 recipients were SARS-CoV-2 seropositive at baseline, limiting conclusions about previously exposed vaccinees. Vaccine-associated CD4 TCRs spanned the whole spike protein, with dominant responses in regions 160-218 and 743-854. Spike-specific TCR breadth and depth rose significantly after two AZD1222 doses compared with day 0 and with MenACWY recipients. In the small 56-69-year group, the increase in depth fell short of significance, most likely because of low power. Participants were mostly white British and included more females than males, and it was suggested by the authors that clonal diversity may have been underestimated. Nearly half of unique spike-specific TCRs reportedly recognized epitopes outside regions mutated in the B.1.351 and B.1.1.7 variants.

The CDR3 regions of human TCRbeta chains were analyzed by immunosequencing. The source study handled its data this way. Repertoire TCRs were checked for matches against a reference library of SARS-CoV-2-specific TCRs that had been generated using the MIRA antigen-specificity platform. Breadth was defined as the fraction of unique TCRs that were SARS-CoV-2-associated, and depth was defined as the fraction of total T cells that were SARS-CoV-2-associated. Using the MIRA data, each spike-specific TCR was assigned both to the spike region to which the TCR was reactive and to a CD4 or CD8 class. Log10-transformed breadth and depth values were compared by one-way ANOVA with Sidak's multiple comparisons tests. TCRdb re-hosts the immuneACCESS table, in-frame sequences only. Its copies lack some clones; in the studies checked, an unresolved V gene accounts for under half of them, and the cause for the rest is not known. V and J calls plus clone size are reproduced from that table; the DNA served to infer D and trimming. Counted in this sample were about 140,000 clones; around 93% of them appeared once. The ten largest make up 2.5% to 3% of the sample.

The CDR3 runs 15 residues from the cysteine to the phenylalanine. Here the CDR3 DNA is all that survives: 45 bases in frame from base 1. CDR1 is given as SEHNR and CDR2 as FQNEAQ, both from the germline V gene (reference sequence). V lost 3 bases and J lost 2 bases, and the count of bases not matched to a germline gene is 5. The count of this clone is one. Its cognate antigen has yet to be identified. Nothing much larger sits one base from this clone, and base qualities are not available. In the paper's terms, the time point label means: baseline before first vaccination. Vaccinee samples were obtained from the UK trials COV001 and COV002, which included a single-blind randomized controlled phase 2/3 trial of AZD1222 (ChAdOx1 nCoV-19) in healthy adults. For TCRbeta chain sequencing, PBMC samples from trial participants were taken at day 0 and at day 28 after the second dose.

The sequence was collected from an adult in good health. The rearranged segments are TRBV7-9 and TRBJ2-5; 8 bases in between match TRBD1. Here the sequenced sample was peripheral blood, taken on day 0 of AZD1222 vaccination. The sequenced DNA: TGTGCCAGCAGCTTGGTACAGGGGGGACAAGAGACCCAGTACTTC. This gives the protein CASSLVQGGQETQYF. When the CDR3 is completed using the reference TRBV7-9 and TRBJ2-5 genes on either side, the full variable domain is DTGVSQNPRHKITKRGQNVTFRCDPISEHNRLYWYRQTLGQGPEFLTYFQNEAQLEKSRLLSDRFSAERPKGSFSTLEIQRTEQGDSAMYLCASSLVQGGQETQYFGPGTRLLVL.